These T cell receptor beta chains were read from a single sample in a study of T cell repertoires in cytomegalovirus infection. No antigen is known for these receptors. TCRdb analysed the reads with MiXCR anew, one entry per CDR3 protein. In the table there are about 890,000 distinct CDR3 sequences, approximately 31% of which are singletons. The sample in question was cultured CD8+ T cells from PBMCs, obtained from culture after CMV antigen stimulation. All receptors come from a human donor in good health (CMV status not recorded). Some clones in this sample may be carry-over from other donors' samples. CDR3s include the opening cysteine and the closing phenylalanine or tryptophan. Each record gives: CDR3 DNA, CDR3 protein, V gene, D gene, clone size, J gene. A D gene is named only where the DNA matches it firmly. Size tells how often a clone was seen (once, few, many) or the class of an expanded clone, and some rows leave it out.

DNA: TGCGCCAGCAGCTTGGGGACAGGATTCTACGAGCAGTACTTC
CDR3: CASSLGTGFYEQYF
V: TRBV5-1
D: TRBD1
size: .
J: TRBJ2-7

DNA: TGTGCCACCAGCAGAGATCAGGCAGGGGGCAACACCGGGGAGCTGTTTTTT
CDR3: CATSRDQAGGNTGELFF
V: TRBV15
D: TRBD1
size: .
J: TRBJ2-2

DNA: TGTGCCAGCAGCTTAGTTTCCGGTCTACGCCCCTTTAGCACAGATACGCAGTATTTT
CDR3: CASSLVSGLRPFSTDTQYF
V: TRBV7-8
D: .
size: few
J: TRBJ2-3

DNA: TGTGTCAGCAGTCAGGGATTCGGAGATACGCAGTATTTT
CDR3: CVSSQGFGDTQYF
V: TRBV27
D: .
size: .
J: TRBJ2-3

DNA: TGTGCCAGCAGCTTAGGATCGACTTTAGATACGCAGTATTTT
CDR3: CASSLGSTLDTQYF
V: TRBV7-9
D: .
size: few
J: TRBJ2-3

DNA: TGTGCCAGCAGCTTGACACGTCTGAGCACAGATACGCAGTATTTT
CDR3: CASSLTRLSTDTQYF
V: TRBV7-6
D: .
size: few
J: TRBJ2-3

DNA: TGTGCCAGCAGCTTAGGTCTGGACAGTCAAGAGACCCAGTACTTC
CDR3: CASSLGLDSQETQYF
V: TRBV7-9
D: .
size: .
J: TRBJ2-5

DNA: TGTGCCAGCAGTTACTCTTTGACAGGTTCGGGGGCTGAAGCTTTCTTT
CDR3: CASSYSLTGSGAEAFF
V: TRBV6-5
D: .
size: few
J: TRBJ1-1

DNA: TGTGCCAGCAGTGAAGAAGGTATTGTCATGGGAACAGGGTCTCCTAATTCACCCCTCCACTTT
CDR3: CASSEEGIVMGTGSPNSPLHF
V: TRBV6-1
D: .
size: once
J: TRBJ1-6

DNA: TGTGCCAGCAGTTTTAGTCCAGACTTGCGAGCTAACTATGGCTACACCTTC
CDR3: CASSFSPDLRANYGYTF
V: TRBV12-3/TRBV12-4
D: .
size: .
J: TRBJ1-2

DNA: TGTGTCAGCAGCCCCGGGCTAGCGGGGGCCAGCCCTCAGTACAATGAGCAGTTCTTC
CDR3: CVSSPGLAGASPQYNEQFF
V: TRBV11-3
D: TRBD2
size: .
J: TRBJ2-1

DNA: TGTGCCAGCGACCGAGGGCAGGGGCCTAGCAATCAGCCCCAGCATTTT
CDR3: CASDRGQGPSNQPQHF
V: TRBV19
D: .
size: .
J: TRBJ1-5

DNA: TGTGCCAGCAGTCCCACAGGGAACGTACTGTTTTTT
CDR3: CASSPTGNVLFF
V: TRBV6-1
D: .
size: few
J: TRBJ1-4

DNA: TGTGCCAGCAGCTCAAACACAGGGAGAATAGATGGCTACACCTTC
CDR3: CASSSNTGRIDGYTF
V: TRBV7-9
D: .
size: few
J: TRBJ1-2

DNA: TGTGCCAGCAGCTCCAGCGGCAACCAAGAGACCCAGTACTTC
CDR3: CASSSSGNQETQYF
V: TRBV7-3
D: .
size: many
J: TRBJ2-5

DNA: TGCAGTGCTAGAGACCAATCTGAGGGCTATCAGCCCCAGCATTTT
CDR3: CSARDQSEGYQPQHF
V: TRBV20-1
D: .
size: .
J: TRBJ1-5

DNA: TGCGCCAGCAGCCAAGGCGTTAATAGCAATCAGCCCCAGCATTTT
CDR3: CASSQGVNSNQPQHF
V: TRBV4-1
D: .
size: .
J: TRBJ1-5

DNA: TGTGCCAGCAGTTACGAGGACAAACTTCAGGCCTACGAGCAGTACTTC
CDR3: CASSYEDKLQAYEQYF
V: TRBV6-6
D: .
size: few
J: TRBJ2-7

DNA: TGTGCCAGCAGTTTATCGGAGACAGGGCCTAAGGGCTACACCTTC
CDR3: CASSLSETGPKGYTF
V: TRBV27
D: TRBD1
size: .
J: TRBJ1-2

DNA: TGTGCCAGCAGCGTACAGGGCCCTCCCACAGATACGCAGTATTTT
CDR3: CASSVQGPPTDTQYF
V: TRBV9
D: .
size: .
J: TRBJ2-3

DNA: TGTGCCAGCAGTTTAAGTAGGAGCCAGTCCTATAATTCACCCCTCCACTTT
CDR3: CASSLSRSQSYNSPLHF
V: TRBV12-3/TRBV12-4
D: .
size: .
J: TRBJ1-6

DNA: TGTGCCAGCAGCACCTGGACTAGTGGGGGGATCACAGATACGCAGTATTTT
CDR3: CASSTWTSGGITDTQYF
V: TRBV11-1
D: TRBD2
size: .
J: TRBJ2-3

DNA: TGTGCTAGCAGTACGGGACAGTCCCGGGCAGAGACCCAGTACTTC
CDR3: CASSTGQSRAETQYF
V: TRBV7-6
D: TRBD1
size: many
J: TRBJ2-5

DNA: TGTGCCACCAGTGACTTGCAATCGGGGGCAAGGACCGGGGAGCTGTTTTTT
CDR3: CATSDLQSGARTGELFF
V: TRBV24-1
D: .
size: .
J: TRBJ2-2

DNA: TGTGCCAGCAGCACCCCGGAGGCCACTGAAGCTTTCTTT
CDR3: CASSTPEATEAFF
V: TRBV7-9
D: .
size: few
J: TRBJ1-1